The T cell receptor beta chain under discussion was sequenced for a study of CD8 T cells in Susac syndrome. Germline values: CDR1 SEHNR, CDR2 FQNEAQ (reference sequence). V was pared by 4 bases and J by 4 bases, with 17 bases between. CDR3 length: 16 amino acids. RNA, at 0.5 to 1 ug, was reverse transcribed with random hexamers. Across 54 Vbeta and 13 Jbeta, immunoSEQ multiplex PCR amplified TCR beta CDR3. TCRdb itself ran the immunoSEQ multiplex PCR reads through MiXCR, one entry per CDR3 protein. The table includes fewer than 250,000 distinct CDR3 sequences, approximately 93% detected once. CD8+ and CD4+ T cells taken from blood had their TCR beta sequenced. Negative isolation was used for CD8+ and CD4+ T cells, and FACS enrichment was applied to TEMRA cells.

This TCR was sampled from a human donor in good health. The rearrangement uses TRBV7-9 and TRBJ2-1; D might be TRBD1 (6 bases). Sequences were obtained from CD4+ T cells from PBMCs. The CDR3 loop reads CASSSDSELLYNEQFF. The CDR3 DNA reads as TGTGCCAGCAGCTCGGACAGCGAACTCCTGTACAATGAGCAGTTCTTC.